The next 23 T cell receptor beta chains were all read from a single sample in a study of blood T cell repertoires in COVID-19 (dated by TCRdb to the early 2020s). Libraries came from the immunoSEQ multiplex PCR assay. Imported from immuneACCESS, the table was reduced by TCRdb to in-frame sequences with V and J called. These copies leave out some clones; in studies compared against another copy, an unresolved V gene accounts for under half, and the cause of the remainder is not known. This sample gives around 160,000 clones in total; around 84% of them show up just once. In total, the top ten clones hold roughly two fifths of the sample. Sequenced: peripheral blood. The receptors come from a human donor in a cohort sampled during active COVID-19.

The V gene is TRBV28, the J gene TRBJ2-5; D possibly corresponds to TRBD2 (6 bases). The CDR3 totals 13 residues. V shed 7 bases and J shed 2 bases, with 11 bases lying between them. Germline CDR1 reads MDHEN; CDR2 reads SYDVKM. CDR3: CASTPGAQETQYF. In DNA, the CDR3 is TGTGCCAGCACCCCGGGAGCTCAAGAGACCCAGTACTTC.

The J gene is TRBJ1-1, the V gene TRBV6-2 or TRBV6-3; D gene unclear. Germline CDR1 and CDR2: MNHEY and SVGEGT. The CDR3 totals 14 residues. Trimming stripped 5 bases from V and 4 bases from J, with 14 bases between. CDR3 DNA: TGTGCCAGCAGTGCTAACGGCGCGGGCACTGAAGCTTTCTTT. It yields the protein CASSANGAGTEAFF.

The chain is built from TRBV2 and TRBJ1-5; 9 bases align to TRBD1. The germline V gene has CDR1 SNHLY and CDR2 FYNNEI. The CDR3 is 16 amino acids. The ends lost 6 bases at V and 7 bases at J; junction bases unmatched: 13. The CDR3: CASREQGASSGQPQHF. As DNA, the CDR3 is TGTGCCAGCAGGGAACAGGGGGCGAGCTCTGGCCAGCCCCAGCATTTT.

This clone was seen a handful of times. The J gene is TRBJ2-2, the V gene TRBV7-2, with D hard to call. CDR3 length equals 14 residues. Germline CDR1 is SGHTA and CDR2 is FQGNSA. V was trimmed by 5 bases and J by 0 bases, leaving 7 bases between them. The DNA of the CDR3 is TGTGCCAGCAGCCAGGCCCCGAACACCGGGGAGCTGTTTTTT. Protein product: CASSQAPNTGELFF.

The CDR3 DNA follows: TGTGCCAGCAGCTCGAACCTGGACTTTGAAGCTTTCTTT. Amino acids: CASSSNLDFEAFF. This rearrangement joins TRBV11-2 to TRBJ1-1; D is undetermined. The CDR3 loop spans 13 amino acids. The germline CDR1 and CDR2 sequences are SGHAT and FQNNGV. The V end lost 4 bases, the J end lost 7 bases, and 13 bases lay between the germline ends.

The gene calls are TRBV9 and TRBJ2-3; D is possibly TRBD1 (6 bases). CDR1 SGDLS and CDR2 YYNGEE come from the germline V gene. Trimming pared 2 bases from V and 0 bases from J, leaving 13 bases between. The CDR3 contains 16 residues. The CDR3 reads CASSVNTGLSTDTQYF. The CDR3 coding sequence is TGTGCCAGCAGCGTTAATACAGGGCTTAGCACAGATACGCAGTATTTT.

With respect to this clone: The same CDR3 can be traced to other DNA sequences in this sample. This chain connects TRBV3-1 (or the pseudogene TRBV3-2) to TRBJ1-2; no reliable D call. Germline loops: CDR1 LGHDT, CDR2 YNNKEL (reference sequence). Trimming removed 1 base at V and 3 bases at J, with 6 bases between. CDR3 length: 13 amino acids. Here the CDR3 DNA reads TGTGCCAGCAGCCAAGCAGGTGACTATGGCTACACCTTC. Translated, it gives CASSQAGDYGYTF.

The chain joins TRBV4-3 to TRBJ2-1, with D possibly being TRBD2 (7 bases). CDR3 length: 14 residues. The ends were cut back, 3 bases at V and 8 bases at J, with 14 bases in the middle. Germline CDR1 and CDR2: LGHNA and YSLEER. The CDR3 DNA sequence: TGCGCCAGCAGCCACTTCAAGGGGGGGTATGAGCAGTTCTTC. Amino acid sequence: CASSHFKGGYEQFF.

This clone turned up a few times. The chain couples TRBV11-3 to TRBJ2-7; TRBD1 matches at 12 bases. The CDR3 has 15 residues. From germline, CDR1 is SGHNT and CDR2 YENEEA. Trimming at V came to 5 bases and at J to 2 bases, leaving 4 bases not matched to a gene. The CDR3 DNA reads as TGTGCCAGCAGCGAGGGACAGGGGGCCCCCTACGAGCAGTACTTC. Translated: CASSEGQGAPYEQYF.

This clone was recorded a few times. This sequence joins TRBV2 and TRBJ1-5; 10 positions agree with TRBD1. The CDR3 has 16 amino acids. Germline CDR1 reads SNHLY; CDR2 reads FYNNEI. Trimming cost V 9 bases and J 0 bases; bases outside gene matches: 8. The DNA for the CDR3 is TGTGCCAGTGGCAGGGACAGGGGCTCTAGCAATCAGCCCCAGCATTTT. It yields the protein CASGRDRGSSNQPQHF.

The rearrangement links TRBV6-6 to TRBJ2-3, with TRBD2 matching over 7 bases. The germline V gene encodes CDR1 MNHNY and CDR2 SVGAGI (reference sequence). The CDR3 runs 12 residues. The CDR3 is CAAGYGTDTQYF. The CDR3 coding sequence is TGTGCAGCGGGGTACGGCACAGATACGCAGTATTTT.

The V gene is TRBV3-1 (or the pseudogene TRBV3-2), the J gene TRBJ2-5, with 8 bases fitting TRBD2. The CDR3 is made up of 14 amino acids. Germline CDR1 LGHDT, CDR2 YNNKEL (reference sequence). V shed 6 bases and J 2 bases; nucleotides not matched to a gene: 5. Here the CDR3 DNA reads TGTGCCAGCAGACCTACGGGGGGGCAAGAGACCCAGTACTTC. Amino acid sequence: CASRPTGGQETQYF.

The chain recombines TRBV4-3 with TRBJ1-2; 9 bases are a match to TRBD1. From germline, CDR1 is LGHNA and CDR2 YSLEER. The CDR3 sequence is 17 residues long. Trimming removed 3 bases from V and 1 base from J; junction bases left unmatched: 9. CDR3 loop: CASSHDFGTGNNYGYTF. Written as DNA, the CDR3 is TGCGCCAGCAGCCACGACTTCGGGACAGGGAATAACTATGGCTACACCTTC.

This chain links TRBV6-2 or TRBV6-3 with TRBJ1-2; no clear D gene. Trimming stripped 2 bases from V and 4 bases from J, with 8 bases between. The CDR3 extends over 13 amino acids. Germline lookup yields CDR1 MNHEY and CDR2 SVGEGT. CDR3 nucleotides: TGTGCCAGCAGTTACGTGGAGGTCTATGGCTACACCTTC. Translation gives CASSYVEVYGYTF.

The CDR3 spells CSVTLGATSTDTQYF. CDR3 in DNA: TGCAGCGTTACCCTCGGAGCTACTAGCACAGATACGCAGTATTTT. The V call is TRBV29-1, the J call TRBJ2-3, with D unresolved. Looked up from germline, CDR1 is SQVTM and CDR2 is ANQGSEA. The CDR3 is made up of 15 amino acids. The ends were cut back, 5 bases at V and 0 bases at J, with 15 bases in the middle.

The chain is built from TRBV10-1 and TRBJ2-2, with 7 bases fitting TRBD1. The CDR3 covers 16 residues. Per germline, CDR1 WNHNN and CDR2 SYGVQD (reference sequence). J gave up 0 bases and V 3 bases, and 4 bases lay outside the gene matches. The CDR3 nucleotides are TGCGCCAGCAGTGACCCCGGGACAGCGAACACCGGGGAGCTGTTTTTT. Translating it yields CASSDPGTANTGELFF.

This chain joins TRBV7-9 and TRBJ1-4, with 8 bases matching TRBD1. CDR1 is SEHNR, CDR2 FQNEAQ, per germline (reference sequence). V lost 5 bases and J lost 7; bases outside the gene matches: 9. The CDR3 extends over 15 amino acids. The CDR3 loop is CASSADRGSGEKLFF. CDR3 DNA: TGTGCCAGCAGCGCCGACAGGGGAAGTGGTGAAAAACTGTTTTTT. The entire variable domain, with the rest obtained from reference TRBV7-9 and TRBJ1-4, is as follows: DTGVSQNPRHKITKRGQNVTFRCDPISEHNRLYWYRQTLGQGPEFLTYFQNEAQLEKSRLLSDRFSAERPKGSFSTLEIQRTEQGDSAMYLCASSADRGSGEKLFFGSGTQLSVL.

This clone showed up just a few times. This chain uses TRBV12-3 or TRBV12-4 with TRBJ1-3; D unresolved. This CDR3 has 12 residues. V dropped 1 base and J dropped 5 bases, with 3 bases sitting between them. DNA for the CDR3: TGTGCCAGCAGTTTAGGTAGAAACACCATATATTTT. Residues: CASSLGRNTIYF.

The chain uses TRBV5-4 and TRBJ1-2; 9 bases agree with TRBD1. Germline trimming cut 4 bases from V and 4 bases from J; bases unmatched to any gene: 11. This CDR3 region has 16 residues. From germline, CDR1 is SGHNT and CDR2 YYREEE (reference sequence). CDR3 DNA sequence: TGTGCCAGCAGCCCGTCCGGGACAGGGTTCAGCTATGGCTACACCTTC. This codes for CASSPSGTGFSYGYTF.

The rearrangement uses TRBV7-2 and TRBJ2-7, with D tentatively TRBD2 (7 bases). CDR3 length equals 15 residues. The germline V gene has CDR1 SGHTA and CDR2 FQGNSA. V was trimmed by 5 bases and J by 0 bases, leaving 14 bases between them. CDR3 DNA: TGTGCCAGCAGCCCCGGGGGGCGGGCCTCCTACGAGCAGTACTTC. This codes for CASSPGGRASYEQYF.

CDR3 region: CASSFAGTEAFF. For the CDR3, the DNA is TGTGCCAGCAGCTTTGCAGGCACTGAAGCTTTCTTT. This chain uses TRBV7-9 with TRBJ1-1; D is unclear. Germline V gene lookup returns CDR1 SEHNR and CDR2 FQNEAQ (reference sequence). CDR3 size: 12 residues. Deletions cut 3 bases from V and 4 bases from J, with 6 bases between.

The CDR3 protein is CASSRDRVAGELFF. The CDR3 nucleotides are TGTGCCAGCAGCCGAGACAGGGTGGCCGGGGAGCTGTTTTTT. The J gene is TRBJ2-2, the V gene TRBV28; TRBD1 aligns across 7 bases. The length of the CDR3 is 14 residues. J gave up 6 bases and V 6 bases, and 7 bases lay outside the gene matches. Germline-derived CDR1 and CDR2 are MDHEN and SYDVKM.

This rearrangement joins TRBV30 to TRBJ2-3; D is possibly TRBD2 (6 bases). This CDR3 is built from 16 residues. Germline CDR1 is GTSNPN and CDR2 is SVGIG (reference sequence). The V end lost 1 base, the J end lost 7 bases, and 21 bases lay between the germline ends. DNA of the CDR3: TGTGCCTGGAGTGAACCGGGACTCCCGAAAAGGAATACGCAGTATTTT. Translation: CAWSEPGLPKRNTQYF.